This record concerns one T cell receptor (beta chain) sequence. The antigen is unknown. The record originates from a study of blood T cells in healthy people across ages. General observations from the study: Greater diversity and more naive CD4+ cells were seen in long-lived donors than in aged donors.

V lost 4 bases and J lost 7; bases outside the gene matches: 5. The germline CDR1 and CDR2 sequences are SGHTA and FQGNSA. The CDR3 contains 14 residues. Together with a sample-barcoded 5' primer, a J-beta primer mix was included in a second PCR lasting 7 to 11 cycles. Each cDNA molecule carried a tag from a template-switch adaptor that contained 12 random nucleotides. TCRdb re-called the 5' RACE reads with MiXCR, one entry per CDR3 protein. The sample shows 700,000 or so distinct CDR3 sequences, around 43% of them seen only once. This receptor was identified in an older man in good health. The gene calls are TRBV7-2 and TRBJ1-5, with 9 bases lining up with TRBD1. The source material was blood. In DNA form, the CDR3 reads TGTGCCAGCAGCTCAAAGACAGGGGGACAGCCCCAGCATTTT. Translating it yields CASSSKTGGQPQHF.